This T cell receptor (beta chain) was recovered during a study of cytomegalovirus exposure and HLA in healthy donors. Study context: Sequencing of 150 million to 200 million T cells in an earlier analysis found 100 million to 140 million unique TCR beta sequences. General study points: The study listed around 150 cytomegalovirus-associated TCR beta chains. V- and J-gene trimming of TCR beta was linked (in a later analysis) to a missense DCLRE1C variant.

CDR1 is SGHNT, CDR2 YYREEE, per germline (reference sequence). V shed 4 bases and J 5 bases; nucleotides not matched to a gene: 8. The length of the CDR3 is 16 residues. Worth noting for this clone: The antigen is undetermined.

This PCR relied on a set of 60 Vbeta primers and 13 Jbeta primers. Using immunoSEQ multiplex PCR, the repertoire was profiled, and TCRdb retains in-frame clones only, with some absent. The sample has about 140,000 clones; just under 85% are singletons. This clonotype was sampled from a woman aged 55 to 70 in good health and CMV-seropositive. Material for sequencing was PBMCs. The chain links TRBV5-4 to TRBJ2-5, with 13 bases aligning to TRBD2. CDR3 nucleotides: TGTGCCAGCAGCACCCGGACTAGCGGGAGATTGGAGACCCAGTACTTC. This encodes CASSTRTSGRLETQYF.